This T cell receptor beta chain was sequenced during a study of Ad26.COV2.S vaccination and SARS-CoV-2 variants. Study overall: Donor got 5x10^10 or 1x10^11 viral particles of Ad26.COV2.S.

The CDR3 consists of 16 residues. V gave up 4 bases and J gave up 7 bases; unmatched junction bases: 10. The germline V gene has CDR1 SNHLY and CDR2 FYNNEI. Produced via immunoSEQ multiplex PCR; TCRdb's table is partial and in-frame only. The repertoire holds over 250,000 clones, with about 87% as singletons. The treatment here: over 15 received Ad26.COV2.S at low or high dose, single or two shots; a few received placebo; per-sample allocation not given. The study sampled participants on day 63 after the first vaccine or placebo injection. The rearrangement links TRBV2 to TRBJ2-1; the match to TRBD2 covers 10 bases. The sequences come from peripheral blood, collected in a trial of Ad26.COV2.S vaccine versus placebo. The sequence derives from a person aged 18-65 years who received the Ad26.COV2.S COVID-19 vaccine or a placebo. In DNA, the CDR3 is TGTGCCAGCAGTGCGGTGTCTAGCGGGAGTAGTAATGAGCAGTTCTTC. Its protein is CASSAVSSGSSNEQFF.